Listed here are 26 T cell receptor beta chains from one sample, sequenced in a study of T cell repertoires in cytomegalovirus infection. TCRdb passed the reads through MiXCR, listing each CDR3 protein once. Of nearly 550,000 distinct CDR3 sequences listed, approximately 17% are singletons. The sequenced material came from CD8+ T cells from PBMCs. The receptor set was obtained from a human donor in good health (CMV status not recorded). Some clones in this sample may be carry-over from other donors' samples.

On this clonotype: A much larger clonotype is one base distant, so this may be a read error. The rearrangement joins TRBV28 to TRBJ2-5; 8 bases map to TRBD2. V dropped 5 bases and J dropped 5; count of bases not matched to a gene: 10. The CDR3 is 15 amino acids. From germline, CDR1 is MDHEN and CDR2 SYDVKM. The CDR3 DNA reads TGTGCCAGCAGTCCAAAGCTAGCGGGCTGGGAGACCCAGTACTTC. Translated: CASSPKLAGWETQYF.

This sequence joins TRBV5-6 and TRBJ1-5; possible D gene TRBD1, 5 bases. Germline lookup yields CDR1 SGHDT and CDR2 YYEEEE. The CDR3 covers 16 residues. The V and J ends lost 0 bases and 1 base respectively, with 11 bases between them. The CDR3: CASSLVGQGSNQPQHF. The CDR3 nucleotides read TGTGCCAGCAGCTTGGTAGGGCAGGGAAGCAATCAGCCCCAGCATTTT.

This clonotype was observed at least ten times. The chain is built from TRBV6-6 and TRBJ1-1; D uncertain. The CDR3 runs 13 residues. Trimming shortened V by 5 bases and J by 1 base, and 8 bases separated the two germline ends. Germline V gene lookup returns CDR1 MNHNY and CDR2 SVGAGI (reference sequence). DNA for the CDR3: TGTGCCAGCAGTGCACCAGAGAACACTGAAGCTTTCTTT. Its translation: CASSAPENTEAFF.

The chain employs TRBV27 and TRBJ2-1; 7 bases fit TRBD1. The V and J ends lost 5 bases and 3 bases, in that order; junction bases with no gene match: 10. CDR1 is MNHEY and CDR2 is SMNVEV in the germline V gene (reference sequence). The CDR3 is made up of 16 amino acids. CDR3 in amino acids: CASSPQGQLHYNEQFF. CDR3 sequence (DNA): TGTGCCAGCAGTCCCCAGGGACAGCTACACTACAATGAGCAGTTCTTC.

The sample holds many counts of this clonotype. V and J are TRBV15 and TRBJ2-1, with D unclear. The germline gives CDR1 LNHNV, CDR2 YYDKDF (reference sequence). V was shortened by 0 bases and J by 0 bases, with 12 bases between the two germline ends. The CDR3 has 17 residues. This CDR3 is CATSRDPRVRSYNEQFF. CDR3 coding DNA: TGTGCCACCAGCAGAGATCCTAGGGTACGCTCCTACAATGAGCAGTTCTTC.

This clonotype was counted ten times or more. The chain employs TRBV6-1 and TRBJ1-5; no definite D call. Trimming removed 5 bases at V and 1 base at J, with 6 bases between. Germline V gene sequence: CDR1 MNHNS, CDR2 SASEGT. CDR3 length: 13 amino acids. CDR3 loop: CASSRRSNQPQHF. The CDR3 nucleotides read TGTGCCAGCAGTCGGAGGAGCAATCAGCCCCAGCATTTT.

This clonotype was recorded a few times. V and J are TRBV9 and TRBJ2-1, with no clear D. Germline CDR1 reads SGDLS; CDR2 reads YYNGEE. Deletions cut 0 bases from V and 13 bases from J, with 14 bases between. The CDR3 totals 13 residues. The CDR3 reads CASSVEGVGDQFF. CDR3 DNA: TGTGCCAGCAGCGTAGAAGGCGTTGGAGATCAGTTCTTC. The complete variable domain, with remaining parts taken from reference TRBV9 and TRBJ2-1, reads DSGVTQTPKHLITATGQRVTLRCSPRSGDLSVYWYQQSLDQGLQFLIQYYNGEERAKGNILERFSAQQFPDLHSELNLSSLELGDSALYFCASSVEGVGDQFFGPGTRLTVL.

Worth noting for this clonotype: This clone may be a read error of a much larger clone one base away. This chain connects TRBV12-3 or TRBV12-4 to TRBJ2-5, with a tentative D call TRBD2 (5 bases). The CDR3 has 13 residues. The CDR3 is CATSLDGEETQYF. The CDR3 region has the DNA TGTGCCACCAGTTTGGACGGGGAGGAGACCCAGTACTTC.

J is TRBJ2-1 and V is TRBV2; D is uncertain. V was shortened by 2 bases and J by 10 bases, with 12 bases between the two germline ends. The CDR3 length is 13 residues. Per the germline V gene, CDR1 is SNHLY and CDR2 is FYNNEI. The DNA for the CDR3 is TGTGCCAGCAGTGAAAACTCGTCGAGGGAGCAGTTCTTC. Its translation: CASSENSSREQFF.

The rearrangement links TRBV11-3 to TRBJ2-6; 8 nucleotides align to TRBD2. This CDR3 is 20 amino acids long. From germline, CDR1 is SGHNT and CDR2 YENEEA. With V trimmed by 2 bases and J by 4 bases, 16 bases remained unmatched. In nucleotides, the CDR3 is TGTGCCAGCAGCTTAAGCCCGGCGGGGCTAGCGGGCCCCGGGGCCAACGTCCTGACTTTC. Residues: CASSLSPAGLAGPGANVLTF.

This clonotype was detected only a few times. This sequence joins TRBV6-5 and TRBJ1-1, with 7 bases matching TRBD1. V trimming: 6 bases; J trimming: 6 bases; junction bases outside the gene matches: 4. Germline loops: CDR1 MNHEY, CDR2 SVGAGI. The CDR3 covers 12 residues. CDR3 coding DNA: TGTGCCAGCAGACCTCAGGGGGCTGAAGCTTTCTTT. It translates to CASRPQGAEAFF.

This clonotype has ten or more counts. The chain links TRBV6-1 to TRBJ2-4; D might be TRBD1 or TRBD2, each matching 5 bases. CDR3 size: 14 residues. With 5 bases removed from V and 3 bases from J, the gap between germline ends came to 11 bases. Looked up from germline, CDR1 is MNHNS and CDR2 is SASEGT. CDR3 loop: CASSSRDVKNIQYF. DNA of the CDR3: TGTGCCAGCAGTTCCCGGGACGTCAAAAACATTCAGTACTTC.

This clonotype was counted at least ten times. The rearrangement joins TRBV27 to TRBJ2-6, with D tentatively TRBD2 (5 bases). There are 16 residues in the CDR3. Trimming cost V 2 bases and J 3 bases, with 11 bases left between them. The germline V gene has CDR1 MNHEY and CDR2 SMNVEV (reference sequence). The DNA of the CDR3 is TGTGCCAGCAGTTTAAGTGGGGAGAGTGGGGCCAACGTCCTGACTTTC. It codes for CASSLSGESGANVLTF.

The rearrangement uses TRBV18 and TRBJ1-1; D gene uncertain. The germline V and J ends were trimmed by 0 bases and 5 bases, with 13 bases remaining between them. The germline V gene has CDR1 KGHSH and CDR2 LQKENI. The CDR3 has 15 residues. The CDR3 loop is CASSPPDLGDTEAFF. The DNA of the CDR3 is TGTGCCAGCTCACCACCGGATCTTGGGGATACTGAAGCTTTCTTT.

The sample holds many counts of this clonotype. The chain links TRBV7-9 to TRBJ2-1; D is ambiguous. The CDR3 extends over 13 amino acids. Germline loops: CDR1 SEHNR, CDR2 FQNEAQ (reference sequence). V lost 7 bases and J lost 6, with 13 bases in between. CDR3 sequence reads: CASTPLLLNEQFF. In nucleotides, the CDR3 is TGTGCCAGCACCCCCCTTCTGCTCAATGAGCAGTTCTTC.

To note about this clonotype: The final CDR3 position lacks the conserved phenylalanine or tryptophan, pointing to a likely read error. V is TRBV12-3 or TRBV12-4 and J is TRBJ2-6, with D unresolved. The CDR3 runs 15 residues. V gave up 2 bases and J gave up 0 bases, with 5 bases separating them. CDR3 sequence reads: CASSLSASGANVLTY. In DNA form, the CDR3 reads TGTGCCAGCAGTTTAAGTGCCTCTGGGGCCAACGTCCTGACTTAC.

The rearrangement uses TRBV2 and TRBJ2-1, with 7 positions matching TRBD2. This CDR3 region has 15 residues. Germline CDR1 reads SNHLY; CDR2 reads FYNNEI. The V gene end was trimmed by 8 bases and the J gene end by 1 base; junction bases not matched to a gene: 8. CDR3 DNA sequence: TGTGCCAGCGGGGTTAAGCGGGGATCCTACAATGAGCAGTTCTTC. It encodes CASGVKRGSYNEQFF.

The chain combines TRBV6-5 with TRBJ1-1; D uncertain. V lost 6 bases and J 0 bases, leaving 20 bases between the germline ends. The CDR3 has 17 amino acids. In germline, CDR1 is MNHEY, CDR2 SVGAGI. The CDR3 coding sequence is TGTGCCAGCAGCGCGGTAGGGAAGGGCCTCATGAACACTGAAGCTTTCTTT. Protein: CASSAVGKGLMNTEAFF.

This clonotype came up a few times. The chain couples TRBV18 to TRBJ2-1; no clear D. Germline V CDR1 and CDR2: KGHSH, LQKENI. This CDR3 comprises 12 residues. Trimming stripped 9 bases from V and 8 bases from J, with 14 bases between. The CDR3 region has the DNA TGTGCCAGTCTTAATGAAGTAGATGAGCAGTTCTTC. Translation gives CASLNEVDEQFF.

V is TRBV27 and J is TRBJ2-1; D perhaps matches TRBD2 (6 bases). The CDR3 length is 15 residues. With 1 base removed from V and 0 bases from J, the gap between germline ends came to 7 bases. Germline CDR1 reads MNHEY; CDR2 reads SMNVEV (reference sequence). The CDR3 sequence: CASSLFGSSYNEQFF. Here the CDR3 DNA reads TGTGCCAGCAGTTTATTCGGGAGCTCCTACAATGAGCAGTTCTTC.

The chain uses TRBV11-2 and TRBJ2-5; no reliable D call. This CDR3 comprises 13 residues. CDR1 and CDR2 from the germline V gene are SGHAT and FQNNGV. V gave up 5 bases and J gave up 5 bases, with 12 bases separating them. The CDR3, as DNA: TGTGCCAGCAGCCCGCCGGGTTGGGAGACCCAGTACTTC. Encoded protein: CASSPPGWETQYF.

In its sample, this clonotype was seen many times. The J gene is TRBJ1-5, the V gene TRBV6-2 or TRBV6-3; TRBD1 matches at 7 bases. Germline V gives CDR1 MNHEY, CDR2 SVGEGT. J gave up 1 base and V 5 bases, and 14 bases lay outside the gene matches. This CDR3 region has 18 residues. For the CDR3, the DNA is TGTGCCAGCAGTCATCTCGGACAGGTCGCGGCGAGCAATCAGCCCCAGCATTTT. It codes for CASSHLGQVAASNQPQHF.

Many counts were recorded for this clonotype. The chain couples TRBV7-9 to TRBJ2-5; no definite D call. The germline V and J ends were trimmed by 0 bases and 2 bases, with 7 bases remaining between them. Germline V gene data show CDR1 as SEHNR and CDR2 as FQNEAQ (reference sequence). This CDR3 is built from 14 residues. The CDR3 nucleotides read TGTGCCAGCAGCTTAGCGATGAGGCAAGAGACCCAGTACTTC. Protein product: CASSLAMRQETQYF.

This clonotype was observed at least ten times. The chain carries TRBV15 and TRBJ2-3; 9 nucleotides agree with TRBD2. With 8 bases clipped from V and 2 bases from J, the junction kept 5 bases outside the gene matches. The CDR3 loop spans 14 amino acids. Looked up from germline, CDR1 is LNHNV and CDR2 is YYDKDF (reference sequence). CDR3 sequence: CATRSGGDTDTQYF. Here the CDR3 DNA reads TGTGCCACCCGTAGCGGGGGCGACACAGATACGCAGTATTTT.

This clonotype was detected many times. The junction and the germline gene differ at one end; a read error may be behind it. CDR3 in DNA: TGTGCCAGCAGCCTAGCAGCCGATGAGCAGTTCTTC. It yields the protein CASSLAADEQFF. V and J are TRBV7-2 and TRBJ2-1, with a tentative D call TRBD2 (5 bases). CDR3 size: 12 residues. CDR1 is SGHTA, CDR2 FQGNSA, per germline.

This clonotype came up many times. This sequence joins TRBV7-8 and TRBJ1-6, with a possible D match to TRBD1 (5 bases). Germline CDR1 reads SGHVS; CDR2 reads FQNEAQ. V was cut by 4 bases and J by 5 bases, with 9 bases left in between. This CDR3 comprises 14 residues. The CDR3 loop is CASSSGTNNSPLHF. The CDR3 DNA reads TGTGCCAGCAGCTCCGGGACGAATAATTCACCCCTCCACTTT.